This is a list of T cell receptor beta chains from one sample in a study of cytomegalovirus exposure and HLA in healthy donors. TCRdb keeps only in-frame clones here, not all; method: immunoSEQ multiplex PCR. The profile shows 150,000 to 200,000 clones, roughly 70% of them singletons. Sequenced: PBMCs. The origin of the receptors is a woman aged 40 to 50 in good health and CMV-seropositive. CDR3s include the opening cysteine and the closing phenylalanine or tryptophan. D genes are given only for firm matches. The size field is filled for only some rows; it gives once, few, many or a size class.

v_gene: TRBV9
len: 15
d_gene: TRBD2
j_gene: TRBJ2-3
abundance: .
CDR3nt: TGTGCCAGCAGCGCGCGAACTAGCGGGAGAGATACGCAGTATTTT
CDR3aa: CASSARTSGRDTQYF

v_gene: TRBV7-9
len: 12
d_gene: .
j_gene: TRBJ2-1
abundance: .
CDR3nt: TGTGCCAGCAGCTTAAACTCCAATGAGCAGTTCTTC
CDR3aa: CASSLNSNEQFF

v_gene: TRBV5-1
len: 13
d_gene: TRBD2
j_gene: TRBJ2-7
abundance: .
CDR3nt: TGCGCCAGTTCAACTAGCGGCTCCTACGAGCAGTACTTC
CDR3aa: CASSTSGSYEQYF

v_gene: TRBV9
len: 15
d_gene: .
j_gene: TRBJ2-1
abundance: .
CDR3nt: TGTGCCAGCAGCTCCCTGGGAGGTGGCGAAGGTGAGCAGTTCTTC
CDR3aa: CASSSLGGGEGEQFF

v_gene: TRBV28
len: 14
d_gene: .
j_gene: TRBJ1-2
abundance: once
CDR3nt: TGTGCCAGCAGTTTCTCGGGGGTTGTTGATGGCTACACCTTC
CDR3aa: CASSFSGVVDGYTF

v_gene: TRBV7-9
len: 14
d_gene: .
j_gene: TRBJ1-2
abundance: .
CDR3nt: TGTGCCAGCAGCGACCCGGGAAGTGGGTATGGCTACACCTTC
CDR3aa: CASSDPGSGYGYTF

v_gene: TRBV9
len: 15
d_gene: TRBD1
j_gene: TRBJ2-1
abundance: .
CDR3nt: TGTGCCAGCAGCCCAAGCCTGGGACAGAGCATTGAGCAGTTCTTC
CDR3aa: CASSPSLGQSIEQFF

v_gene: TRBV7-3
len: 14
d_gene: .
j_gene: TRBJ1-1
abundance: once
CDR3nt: TGTGCCAGCAGCTTTGGGGCGTCGAACACTGAAGCTTTCTTT
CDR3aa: CASSFGASNTEAFF

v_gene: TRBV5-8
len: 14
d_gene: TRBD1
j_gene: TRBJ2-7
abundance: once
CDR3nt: TGTGCCAGCAGCCTCGGGACAGGGAAAGGCGAGCAGTACTTC
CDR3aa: CASSLGTGKGEQYF

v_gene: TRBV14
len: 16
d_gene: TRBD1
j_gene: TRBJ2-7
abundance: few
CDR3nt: TGTGCCAGCAGCCAAAACCCCGGGACAGGAGCCTACGAGCAGTACTTC
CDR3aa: CASSQNPGTGAYEQYF

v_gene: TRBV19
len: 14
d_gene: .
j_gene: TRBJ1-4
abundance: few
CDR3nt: TGTGCCAGTAGTATTCAGGGGCTGAGCGAAAAACTGTTTTTT
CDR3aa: CASSIQGLSEKLFF

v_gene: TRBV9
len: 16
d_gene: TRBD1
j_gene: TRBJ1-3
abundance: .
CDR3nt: TGTGCCAGCAGCGTAGGAACAGGGGCCTCTGGAAACACCATATATTTT
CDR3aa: CASSVGTGASGNTIYF

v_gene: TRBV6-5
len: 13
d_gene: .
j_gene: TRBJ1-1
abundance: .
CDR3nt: TGTGCCAGCAGTGAAGCCATCAGCGGTTCAGCTTTCTTT
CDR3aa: CASSEAISGSAFF

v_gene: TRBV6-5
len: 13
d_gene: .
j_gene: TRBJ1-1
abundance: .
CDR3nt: TGTGCCAGCAGTTACGCAGGGAACACTGAAGCTTTCTTT
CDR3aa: CASSYAGNTEAFF

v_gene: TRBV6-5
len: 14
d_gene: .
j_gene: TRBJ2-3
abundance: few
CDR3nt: TGTGCCAGCGGCCGGGAGTCGGTCACAGATACGCAGTATTTT
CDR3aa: CASGRESVTDTQYF

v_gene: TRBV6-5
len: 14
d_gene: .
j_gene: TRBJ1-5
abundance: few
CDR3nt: TGTGCCAGCAGGAAGACAGGAGACAATCAGCCCCAGCATTTT
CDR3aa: CASRKTGDNQPQHF

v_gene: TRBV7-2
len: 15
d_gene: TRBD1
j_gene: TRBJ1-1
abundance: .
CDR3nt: TGTGCCAGCAGCTGGGACAGGGGGGCGGACACTGAAGCTTTCTTT
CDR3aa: CASSWDRGADTEAFF

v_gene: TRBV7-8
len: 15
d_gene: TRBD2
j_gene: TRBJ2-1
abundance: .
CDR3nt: TGTGCCAGCAGCCTCGGGGAGGGCTCCTACAATGAGCAGTTCTTC
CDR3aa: CASSLGEGSYNEQFF

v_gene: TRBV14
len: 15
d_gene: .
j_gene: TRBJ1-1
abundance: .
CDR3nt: TGTGCCAGCAGCCAAGTAATACAGGGAAACACTGAAGCTTTCTTT
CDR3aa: CASSQVIQGNTEAFF

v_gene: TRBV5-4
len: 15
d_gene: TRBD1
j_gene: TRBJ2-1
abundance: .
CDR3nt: TGTGCCAGCAGCTCCCGGGACAGGGCCTACAATGAGCAGTTCTTC
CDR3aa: CASSSRDRAYNEQFF

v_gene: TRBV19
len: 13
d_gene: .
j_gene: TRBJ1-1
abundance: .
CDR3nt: TGTGCCAGTACTTCACAAGGAGCCCTGTTTGCTTTCTTT
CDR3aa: CASTSQGALFAFF

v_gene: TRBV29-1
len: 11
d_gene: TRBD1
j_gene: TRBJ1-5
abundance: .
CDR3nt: TGCAGCGTTGAACTCAGGGGGCCCCAGAATTTT
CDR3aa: CSVELRGPQNF

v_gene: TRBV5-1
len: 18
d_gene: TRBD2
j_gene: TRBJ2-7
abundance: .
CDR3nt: TGCGCCAGCAGCTATCTAGCGGGAGGGCCGTCCACCCTCGTCGAGCAGTACTTC
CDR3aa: CASSYLAGGPSTLVEQYF

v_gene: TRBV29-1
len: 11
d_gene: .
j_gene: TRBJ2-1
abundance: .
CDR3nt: TGCAGCGGCAGGGTCAACAATGAGCAGTTCTTC
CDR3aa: CSGRVNNEQFF

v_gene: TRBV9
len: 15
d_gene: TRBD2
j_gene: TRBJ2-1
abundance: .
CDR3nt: TGTGCCAGCAGCTTTCGAGCGGGGGGTGTCGATGAGCAGTTCTTC
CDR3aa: CASSFRAGGVDEQFF

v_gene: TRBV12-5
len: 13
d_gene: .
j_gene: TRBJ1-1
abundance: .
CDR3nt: TGTGCTAGTGGTTTTGCGGTGAACACTGAAGCTTTCTTT
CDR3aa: CASGFAVNTEAFF

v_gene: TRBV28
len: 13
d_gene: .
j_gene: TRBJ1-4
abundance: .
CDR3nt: TGTGCCAGCAGAAAAAGGGGAAATGAAAAACTGTTTTTT
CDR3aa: CASRKRGNEKLFF

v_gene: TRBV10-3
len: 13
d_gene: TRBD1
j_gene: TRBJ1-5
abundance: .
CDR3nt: TGTGCCATCACGGACAGGGACGGTCAGCCCCAGCATTTT
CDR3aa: CAITDRDGQPQHF

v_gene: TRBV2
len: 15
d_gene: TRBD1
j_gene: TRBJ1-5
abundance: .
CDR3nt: TGTGCCAGCAGACGCACAGGGGGCGGCAATCAGCCCCAGCATTTT
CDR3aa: CASRRTGGGNQPQHF

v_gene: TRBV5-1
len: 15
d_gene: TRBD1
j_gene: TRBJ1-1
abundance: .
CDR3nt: TGCGCCAGCAGCCCCCGGACAGGGGAGGACACTGAAGCTTTCTTT
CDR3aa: CASSPRTGEDTEAFF

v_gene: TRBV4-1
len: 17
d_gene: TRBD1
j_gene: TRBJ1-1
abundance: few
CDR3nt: TGCGCCAGCAGCCAAGTAGATGGGGGCAGGGGGCGTTGGGAAGCTTTCTTT
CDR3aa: CASSQVDGGRGRWEAFF

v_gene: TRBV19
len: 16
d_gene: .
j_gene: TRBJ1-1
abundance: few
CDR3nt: TGTGCCAGTAGTATTCTCTGGCAGGGATCGCACACTGAAGCTTTCTTT
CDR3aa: CASSILWQGSHTEAFF

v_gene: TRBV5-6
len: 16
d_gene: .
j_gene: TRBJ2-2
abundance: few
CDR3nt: TGTGCCAGCAGCTTAACTGGACTTGCGACCACCGGGGAGCTGTTTTTT
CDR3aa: CASSLTGLATTGELFF

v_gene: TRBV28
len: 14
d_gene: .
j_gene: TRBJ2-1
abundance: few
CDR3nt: TGTGCCAGCAGTTTGCAGTGGACTCCGAATGAGCAGTTCTTC
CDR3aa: CASSLQWTPNEQFF

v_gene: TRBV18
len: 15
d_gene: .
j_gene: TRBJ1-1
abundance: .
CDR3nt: TGTGCCAGCTCGGGGAGGCCGGACAAAAACACTGAAGCTTTCTTT
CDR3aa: CASSGRPDKNTEAFF

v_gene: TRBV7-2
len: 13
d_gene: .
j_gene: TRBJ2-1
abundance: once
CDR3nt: TGTGCCAGCAGCTTAGAAGCGGGCCGTCGGCAGTTCTTC
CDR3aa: CASSLEAGRRQFF

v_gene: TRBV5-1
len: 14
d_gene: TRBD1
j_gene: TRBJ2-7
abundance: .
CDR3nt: TGCGCCAGCAGCTTGGTGGTCCAGGGGGACGAGCAGTACTTC
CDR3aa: CASSLVVQGDEQYF

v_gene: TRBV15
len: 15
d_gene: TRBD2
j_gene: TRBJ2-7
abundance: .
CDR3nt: TGTGCCACCAGCAGAGATACGGGAGGGCTTCGTGAGCAGTACTTC
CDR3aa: CATSRDTGGLREQYF

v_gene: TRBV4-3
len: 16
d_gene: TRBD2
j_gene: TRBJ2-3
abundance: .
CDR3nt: TGCGCCAGCAGCCAAGAATGGAGCGGGGGCGCAGATACGCAGTATTTT
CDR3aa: CASSQEWSGGADTQYF

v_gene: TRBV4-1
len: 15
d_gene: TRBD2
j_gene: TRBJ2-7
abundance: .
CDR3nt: TGCGCCAGCAGCCTGACTAGCGGGAGCATTTACGAGCAGTACTTC
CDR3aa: CASSLTSGSIYEQYF

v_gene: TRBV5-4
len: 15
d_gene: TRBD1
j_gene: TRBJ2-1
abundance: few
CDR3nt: TGTGCCAGCAGCCGGGACAGGGGGCGGTACAATGAGCAGTTCTTC
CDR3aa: CASSRDRGRYNEQFF

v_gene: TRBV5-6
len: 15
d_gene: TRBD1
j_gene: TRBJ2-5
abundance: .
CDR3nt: TGTGCCAGCAGCTTGCTCGGGACAGTCCAAGAGACCCAGTACTTC
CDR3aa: CASSLLGTVQETQYF

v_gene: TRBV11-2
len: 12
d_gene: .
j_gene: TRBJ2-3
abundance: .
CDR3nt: TGTGCCAGCAGCCACAGCATAGATACGCAGTATTTT
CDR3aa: CASSHSIDTQYF

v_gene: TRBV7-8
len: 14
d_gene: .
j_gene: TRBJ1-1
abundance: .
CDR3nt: TGTGCCAGCAGCGAGAGACAGTTAGGCACTGAAGCTTTCTTT
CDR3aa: CASSERQLGTEAFF

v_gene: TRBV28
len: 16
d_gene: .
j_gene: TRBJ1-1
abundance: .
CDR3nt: TGTGCCAGCAGGTCGGGGACCCGGGGGGCCTACACTGAAGCTTTCTTT
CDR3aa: CASRSGTRGAYTEAFF

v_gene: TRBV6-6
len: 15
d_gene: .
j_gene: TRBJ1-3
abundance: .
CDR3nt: TGTGCCAGCAGTTACCTCCGGGATGCTGGAAACACCATATATTTT
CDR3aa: CASSYLRDAGNTIYF

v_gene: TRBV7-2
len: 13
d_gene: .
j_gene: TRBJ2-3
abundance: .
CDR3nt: TGTGCCAGCAGCCTTAGCGGTACAGATACGCAGTATTTT
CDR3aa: CASSLSGTDTQYF